This TCR beta chain originates from a study of Ad26.COV2.S vaccination and SARS-CoV-2 variants (dated by TCRdb to the early 2020s). Turning to the overall study: Donors in the vaccine arm were drawn from COV1001, a phase I-IIa trial of Ad26.COV2.S in healthy adults that was multicentre, randomized, double-blind and placebo-controlled. Ad26.COV2.S was administered intramuscularly at 5 x 10^10 or 1 x 10^11 viral particles, either as a single shot or as two shots given 56 days apart. Sequencing of the TCRbeta repertoire served to evaluate the specificity and breadth of SARS-CoV-2-reactive T cell receptors following Ad26.COV2.S vaccination. The TCR-sequenced set comprised around 30 samples: around 20 Ad26.COV2.S vaccine recipients, 5 placebo recipients and 8 SARS-CoV-2 convalescent individuals. Trial participants were randomized into five groups of five: low-dose or high-dose Ad26.COV2.S given once or twice, or placebo on both occasions. Investigators remained blinded to trial group allocation during experiments and outcome assessment. Overall study results and their limits: Spike-specific TCR breadth was higher in Ad26.COV2.S recipients than in placebo recipients (P = 0.0014). The study lacked the statistical power to compare responses across vaccine doses or regimens. Vaccine and placebo recipients had comparable non-spike TCR breadth, which fits with the vaccine containing only spike. It was noted by the authors that total T cell responses may have been underestimated by the TCR breadth and depth analyses. After vaccination, substantial breadth of spike-specific CD8+ and CD4+ T cell responses was reported.

The treatment or condition label, as the study defines it: roughly 20 received Ad26.COV2.S at low or high dose, single or two shots; about 5 received placebo; per-sample allocation not given. Repertoires of vaccine and placebo recipients were sequenced from samples taken on day 63 after the first injection. Between 29 July and 7 August 2020, Cohort 1b enrolled fewer than 30 adults aged 18-55 years at one site in Boston, USA. Ad26.COV2.S consisted of a replication-incompetent adenovirus type 26 vector by which a prefusion-stabilized SARS-CoV-2 spike protein from the original Wuhan strain was expressed. Worth noting for this clone: Its target antigen remains unknown. No per-base quality is available; no much larger clone lies one base away.

Germline trimming amounts to 5 bases on V and 2 bases on J, with 9 as the count of junction bases outside the gene matches. The CDR3 runs 17 amino acids, cysteine and phenylalanine included. This entry keeps only the CDR3 DNA: 51 bases, framed from base 1. According to the germline V gene, CDR1 reads SGHNT and CDR2 reads YENEEA. TCRbeta CDR3 regions were sequenced with the immunoSEQ Assay. After extraction, genomic DNA underwent amplification by bias-controlled multiplex PCR, followed by high-throughput sequencing. Regarding the original processing steps: To quantify the absolute abundance of every unique TCRbeta CDR3 region, sequences were collapsed and filtered. T cell fraction was estimated by normalization of TCRbeta template counts to usable DNA, with usable DNA being measured through amplification of reference genes present in all nucleated cells. Repertoire TCRs were annotated as SARS-CoV-2-specific by exact matching of V gene, CDR3 amino acid sequence and J gene to a known reactive TCR set. The reference SARS-CoV-2 TCR set came from MIRA and was filtered for enrichment in COVID-19-positive ImmuneCODE repertoires, removing public or cross-reactive TCRs. Using the MIRA antigens, annotated TCRs were further analysed by specific ORF or by position within an ORF. Depth was the summed frequency of annotated unique rearrangements, while breadth was defined as annotated unique rearrangements over total unique productive rearrangements. Two-sided Wilcoxon rank-sum tests were used to compare TCR breadth between groups. What TCRdb holds here is the immuneACCESS table cut down to in-frame rearrangements. Part of the clones is not present; checked against another copy, under half of the missing clones reflect an unresolved V gene, and the others are unexplained. V, J and clone size reflect that table, while D and trimming were determined from the DNA. This sample comprises 350,000 to 500,000 clones, 89% of them detected only once. Approximately 2.5% of the sample belongs to the ten largest clones.

This sequence originates from a person aged 18-65 years who received the Ad26.COV2.S COVID-19 vaccine or a placebo. Recombination connected TRBV11-3 to TRBJ2-6, and 7 junctional nucleotides match TRBD1. The sequencing used peripheral blood, collected in a trial of Ad26.COV2.S vaccine versus placebo. The base sequence is TGTGCCAGCAGCCCCGAAGGGACAGCCGCTGGGGCCAACGTCCTGACTTTC. This encodes CASSPEGTAAGANVLTF.